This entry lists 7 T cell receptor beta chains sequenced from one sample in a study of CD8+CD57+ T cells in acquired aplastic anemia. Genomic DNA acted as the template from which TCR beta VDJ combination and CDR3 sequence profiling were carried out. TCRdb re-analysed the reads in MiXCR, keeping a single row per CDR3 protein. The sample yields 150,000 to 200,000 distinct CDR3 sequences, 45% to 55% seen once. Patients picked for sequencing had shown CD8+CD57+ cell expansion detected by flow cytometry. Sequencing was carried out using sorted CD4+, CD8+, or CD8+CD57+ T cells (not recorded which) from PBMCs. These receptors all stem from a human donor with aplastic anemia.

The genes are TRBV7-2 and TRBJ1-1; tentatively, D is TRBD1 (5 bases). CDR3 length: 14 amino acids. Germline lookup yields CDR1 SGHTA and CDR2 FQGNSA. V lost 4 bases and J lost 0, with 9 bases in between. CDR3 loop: CASSSGLMNTEAFF. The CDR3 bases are TGTGCCAGCAGCTCGGGACTGATGAACACTGAAGCTTTCTTT. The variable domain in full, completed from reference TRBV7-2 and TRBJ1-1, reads GAGVSQSPSNKVTEKGKDVELRCDPISGHTALYWYRQSLGQGLEFLIYFQGNSAPDKSGLPSDRFSAERTGGSVSTLTIQRTQQEDSAVYLCASSSGLMNTEAFFGQGTRLTVV.

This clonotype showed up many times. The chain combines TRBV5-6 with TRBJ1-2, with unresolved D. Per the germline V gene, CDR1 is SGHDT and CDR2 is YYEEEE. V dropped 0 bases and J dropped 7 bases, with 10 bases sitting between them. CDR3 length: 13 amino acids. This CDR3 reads CASSLDPGFGYTF. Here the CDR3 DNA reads TGTGCCAGCAGCTTGGATCCCGGGTTTGGCTACACCTTC.

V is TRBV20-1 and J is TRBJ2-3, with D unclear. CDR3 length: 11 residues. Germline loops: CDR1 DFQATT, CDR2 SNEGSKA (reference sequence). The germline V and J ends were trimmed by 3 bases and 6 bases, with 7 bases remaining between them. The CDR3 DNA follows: TGCAGTGCTAGGAAAGCGGATACGCAGTATTTT. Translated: CSARKADTQYF.

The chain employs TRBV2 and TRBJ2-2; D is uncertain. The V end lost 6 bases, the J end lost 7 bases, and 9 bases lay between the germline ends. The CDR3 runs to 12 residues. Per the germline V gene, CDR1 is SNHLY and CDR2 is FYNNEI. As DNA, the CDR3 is TGTGCCAGCAGCTTAGTATACGGGGAGCTGTTTTTT. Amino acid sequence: CASSLVYGELFF.

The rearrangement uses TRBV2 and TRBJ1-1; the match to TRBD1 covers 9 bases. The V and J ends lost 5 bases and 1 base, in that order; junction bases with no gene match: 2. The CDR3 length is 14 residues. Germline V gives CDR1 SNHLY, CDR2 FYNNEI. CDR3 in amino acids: CASSWDRANTEAFF. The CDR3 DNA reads TGTGCCAGCAGTTGGGACAGGGCGAACACTGAAGCTTTCTTT.

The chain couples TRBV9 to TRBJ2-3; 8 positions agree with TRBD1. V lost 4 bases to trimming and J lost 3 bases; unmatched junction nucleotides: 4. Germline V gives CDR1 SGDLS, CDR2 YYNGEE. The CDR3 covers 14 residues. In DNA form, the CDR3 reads TGTGCCAGCAGCAGGACAGGGACGACAGATACGCAGTATTTT. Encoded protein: CASSRTGTTDTQYF.

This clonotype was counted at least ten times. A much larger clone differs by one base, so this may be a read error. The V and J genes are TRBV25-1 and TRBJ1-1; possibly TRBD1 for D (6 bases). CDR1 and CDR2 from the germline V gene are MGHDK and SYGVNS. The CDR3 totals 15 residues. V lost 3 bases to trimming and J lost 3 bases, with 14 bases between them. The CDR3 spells CASSETGVMDTEAFF. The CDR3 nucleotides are TGTGCCAGCAGTGAGACAGGAGTCATGGACACTGAAGCTTTCTTT.